Below, 32 T cell receptor beta chains from the same sample are listed, as sequenced in a study of shared clonotypes between healthy human individuals. The method was immunoSEQ multiplex PCR; TCRdb's version includes in-frame clones alone and lacks a portion of them. Seen here are 1.5 million to 2.5 million clones, approximately 94% observed once, and the top ten hold 1.2%. Naive CD8 cells, CD45RO-negative and positively selected for CCR7, excluded terminally differentiated effector memory CD45RA+ cells. Sequencing was performed on naive CD8+ T cells sorted from blood. These receptors were collected from a man aged 18 to 29 in good health.

The chain recombines TRBV18 with TRBJ2-3, with D perhaps matching TRBD2 (5 bases). Trimming removed 3 bases from V and 3 bases from J, with 13 bases in between. Germline CDR1 reads KGHSH; CDR2 reads LQKENI. CDR3 length equals 15 residues. CDR3 region: CASSPLPSGTDTQYF. In DNA form, the CDR3 reads TGTGCCAGCTCACCTTTACCCTCGGGGACAGATACGCAGTATTTT. The full variable domain, completed using reference TRBV18 and TRBJ2-3, is NAGVMQNPRHLVRRRGQEARLRCSPMKGHSHVYWYRQLPEEGLKFMVYLQKENIIDESGMPKERFSAEFPKEGPSILRIQQVVRGDSAAYFCASSPLPSGTDTQYFGPGTRLTVL.

This sequence joins TRBV6-8 and TRBJ2-7, with a possible D match to TRBD2 (6 bases). Looked up from germline, CDR1 is MNHGY and CDR2 is SAAAGT. V lost 11 bases to trimming and J lost 2 bases, with 16 bases between them. The CDR3 covers 13 residues. The CDR3 region is CARRRGLTYEQYF. The CDR3 DNA reads as TGTGCCCGCCGGCGGGGCCTTACCTACGAGCAGTACTTC.

Comments on this clone: The sample has other DNA sequences that encode this CDR3 too. J is TRBJ1-1 and V is TRBV7-9; D might be TRBD1 (5 bases). V lost 2 bases, J lost 0 bases, and 10 bases lay in between. Germline values: CDR1 SEHNR, CDR2 FQNEAQ (reference sequence). There are 15 residues in the CDR3. CDR3 in DNA: TGTGCCAGCAGCTTATCTGCAGGGATGAACACTGAAGCTTTCTTT. Amino acids: CASSLSAGMNTEAFF.

As for this clone: This CDR3 is also generated by other DNA sequences in the sample. The V and J genes are TRBV6-5 and TRBJ2-5; TRBD1 matches at 11 bases. J lost 1 base, V lost 5 bases, and 3 bases had no gene match. The CDR3 covers 15 residues. Germline V gives CDR1 MNHEY, CDR2 SVGAGI. CDR3 in amino acids: CASSGTGGTQETQYF. The CDR3 DNA reads TGTGCCAGCAGTGGGACAGGGGGGACCCAAGAGACCCAGTACTTC.

The CDR3 loop reads CASSLDDARWFITGELFF. DNA of the CDR3: TGTGCCAGCAGCTTAGATGACGCTAGGTGGTTTATCACGGGGGAGCTGTTTTTT. The V call is TRBV7-2, the J call TRBJ2-2; D gene uncertain. Germline lookup yields CDR1 SGHTA and CDR2 FQGNSA. Trimming took 1 base from V and 8 from J, leaving 23 bases between them. The CDR3 sequence is 18 residues long.

The chain employs TRBV9 and TRBJ1-3; 7 bases align to TRBD1. CDR1 SGDLS and CDR2 YYNGEE come from the germline V gene. The CDR3 covers 15 residues. Trimming cost V 4 bases and J 0 bases; bases outside gene matches: 4. In nucleotides, the CDR3 is TGTGCCAGCAGCTTTGGGGACAGCTCTGGAAACACCATATATTTT. Translating gives CASSFGDSSGNTIYF.

V and J are TRBV29-1 and TRBJ1-1; no clear D gene. V was pared by 7 bases and J by 0 bases, with 12 bases between. Germline V gives CDR1 SQVTM, CDR2 ANQGSEA. The CDR3 is 13 residues long. Here the CDR3 DNA reads TGCAGCGCCGGTCCGAGCGTGAACACTGAAGCTTTCTTT. Translating gives CSAGPSVNTEAFF. Using reference TRBV29-1 and TRBJ1-1 for the parts outside the CDR3, the full variable domain is SAVISQKPSRDICQRGTSLTIQCQVDSQVTMMFWYRQQPGQSLTLIATANQGSEATYESGFVIDKFPISRPNLTFSTLTVSNMSPEDSSIYLCSAGPSVNTEAFFGQGTRLTVV.

This chain connects TRBV13 to TRBJ2-5, with 7 bases that match TRBD1. With 0 bases clipped from V and 6 bases from J, the junction kept 10 bases outside the gene matches. The CDR3 is 16 residues long. CDR1 and CDR2 from the germline V gene are PRHDT and FYEKMQ (reference sequence). The CDR3 DNA reads TGTGCCAGCAGCTTAGGCCGGGACAGTCCTTCAAAGACCCAGTACTTC. This encodes CASSLGRDSPSKTQYF.

In regard to this clone: At one of its ends the junction is not consistent with the germline gene, which may arise from a read error. The CDR3 sequence: CASSLGGRPSF. As DNA, the CDR3 is TGTGCCAGCAGCTTGGGGGGACGGCCCTCTTTC. The chain is built from TRBV5-6 and TRBJ2-7; D assignment may be TRBD1 or TRBD2 (5 bases each). CDR1 is SGHDT, CDR2 YYEEEE, per germline. This CDR3 is built from 11 residues.

The chain carries TRBV6-5 and TRBJ2-3; D not certain. Germline V CDR1 and CDR2: MNHEY, SVGAGI. Trimming pared 4 bases from V and 5 bases from J, leaving 16 bases between. The CDR3 has 15 amino acids. The CDR3 bases are TGTGCCAGCAGTTCCCGCCCGGCAGGAGAAGATACGCAGTATTTT. Translated: CASSSRPAGEDTQYF.

This sequence joins TRBV5-1 and TRBJ2-2, with 9 bases fitting TRBD1. The germline V gene encodes CDR1 SGHRS and CDR2 YFSETQ. This CDR3 comprises 16 residues. The J segment lost 7 bases and the V segment lost 4 bases, leaving 11 bases of the junction unmatched. The CDR3 DNA reads TGCGCCAGCAGCCACAGACAGGGGGAAAAGGGCGGGGAGCTGTTTTTT. Residues: CASSHRQGEKGGELFF.

As to this clone: Different DNA sequences within this sample yield the same CDR3. The chain couples TRBV6-6 to TRBJ1-5; no definite D call. CDR1 and CDR2 from the germline V gene are MNHNY and SVGAGI (reference sequence). This CDR3 has 10 residues. The V and J ends lost 7 bases and 5 bases respectively, with 3 bases between them. DNA of the CDR3: TGTGCCAGCAATTATCAGCCCCAGCATTTT. Amino acids: CASNYQPQHF.

The chain recombines TRBV28 with TRBJ1-3; the D is unclear. The CDR3 length is 16 residues. The V gene's germline CDR1 is MDHEN and CDR2 SYDVKM. With 1 base removed from V and 5 bases from J, the gap between germline ends came to 15 bases. The CDR3 DNA sequence: TGTGCCAGCAGTTTATACCCACTTACGGGCAGAAACACCATATATTTT. Protein sequence: CASSLYPLTGRNTIYF.

The rearrangement joins TRBV5-8 to TRBJ2-7; D is ambiguous. Per germline, CDR1 SGHTS and CDR2 YDEGEE. The CDR3 runs to 13 residues. V lost 3 bases to trimming and J lost 3 bases, with 10 bases between them. In DNA form, the CDR3 reads TGTGCCAGCAGCTATGGACGGAGCTACGAGCAGTACTTC. The encoded protein is CASSYGRSYEQYF. Drawing the rest from reference TRBV5-8 and TRBJ2-7, the complete variable domain is EAGVTQSPTHLIKTRGQQATLRCSPISGHTSVYWYQQALGLGLQFLLWYDEGEERNRGNFPPRFSGRQFPNYSSELNVNALELEDSALYLCASSYGRSYEQYFGPGTRLTVT.

This clone has a handful of counts. The V gene is TRBV28, the J gene TRBJ1-6, with 7 positions matching TRBD1. The CDR3 length is 13 residues. V lost 5 bases and J lost 5; bases outside the gene matches: 0. Germline assignment: CDR1 MDHEN and CDR2 SYDVKM. CDR3 region: CASSGTDNSPLHF. The CDR3 DNA reads as TGTGCCAGCAGTGGGACAGATAATTCACCCCTCCACTTT.

V is TRBV27 and J is TRBJ2-7, with D possibly matching TRBD2 (6 bases). Looked up from germline, CDR1 is MNHEY and CDR2 is SMNVEV (reference sequence). The CDR3 has 15 residues. Trimming left V 4 bases short and J 4 bases short, with 17 bases between. The CDR3 bases are TGTGCCAGCAGTTCCCTAGGAGGGAGGTTATACGAGCAGTACTTC. This gives the protein CASSSLGGRLYEQYF.

The chain is built from TRBV19 and TRBJ2-1, with a possible D match to TRBD1 (5 bases). The germline V gene has CDR1 LNHDA and CDR2 SQIVND (reference sequence). The CDR3 runs to 17 residues. Trimming took off 3 bases at V and 0 bases at J, with 15 bases between the two ends. The CDR3 DNA sequence: TGTGCCAGTAGTATGCTCGTAGGGGCGAGCTCCTACAATGAGCAGTTCTTC. Protein product: CASSMLVGASSYNEQFF.

V usage is TRBV5-1 and J usage is TRBJ1-2, with D unclear. The CDR3 has 15 amino acids. Trimming stripped 0 bases from V and 6 bases from J, with 15 bases between. CDR1 and CDR2 from the germline V gene are SGHRS and YFSETQ. CDR3 loop: CASSLVSPGYHGYTF. The CDR3 bases are TGCGCCAGCAGCTTGGTCAGCCCTGGGTACCATGGCTACACCTTC.

The rearrangement joins TRBV27 to TRBJ1-1, with 9 bases matching TRBD1. The CDR3 is 16 residues long. Germline assignment: CDR1 MNHEY and CDR2 SMNVEV (reference sequence). The J segment lost 3 bases and the V segment lost 5 bases, leaving 10 bases of the junction unmatched. The CDR3 sequence: CASSHPGQGVYTEAFF. The CDR3 bases are TGTGCCAGCAGTCACCCGGGACAGGGAGTGTACACTGAAGCTTTCTTT.

The genes are TRBV27 and TRBJ2-1, with 9 bases fitting TRBD1. CDR3 length equals 19 residues. Per germline, CDR1 MNHEY and CDR2 SMNVEV (reference sequence). Unmatched junction bases numbered 12, after V lost 3 bases and J lost 0 bases. The CDR3 sequence: CASSFLPTGGRSSYNEQFF. The CDR3 region has the DNA TGTGCCAGCAGTTTCTTACCTACAGGGGGCCGAAGCTCCTACAATGAGCAGTTCTTC.

The chain uses TRBV28 and TRBJ1-5; weak D call: TRBD1 (5 bases). Germline V CDR1 and CDR2: MDHEN, SYDVKM. The CDR3 is made up of 14 amino acids. V was pared by 4 bases and J by 3 bases, with 10 bases between. This CDR3 reads CASSSGPDNQPQHF. CDR3 nucleotides: TGTGCCAGCAGTTCGGGACCCGACAATCAGCCCCAGCATTTT. Full variable domain (missing parts from reference TRBV28 and TRBJ1-5): DVKVTQSSRYLVKRTGEKVFLECVQDMDHENMFWYRQDPGLGLRLIYFSYDVKMKEKGDIPEGYSVSREKKERFSLILESASTNQTSMYLCASSSGPDNQPQHFGDGTRLSIL.

This clone appeared once. The chain employs TRBV4-3 and TRBJ2-2, with TRBD1 as a possible D gene (6 bases). The CDR3 has 15 amino acids. Germline values: CDR1 LGHNA, CDR2 YSLEER. The V end was cut by 0 bases, the J end by 2 bases, with 7 bases between. The CDR3 region has the DNA TGCGCCAGCAGCCAAGAACAGGGTAACACCGGGGAGCTGTTTTTT. Translation: CASSQEQGNTGELFF.

This sequence joins TRBV28 and TRBJ1-1; TRBD1 is a possible D gene (5 bases). Deletions cut 3 bases from V and 4 bases from J, with 12 bases between. The CDR3 covers 14 residues. Germline V gives CDR1 MDHEN, CDR2 SYDVKM. This CDR3 is CASSFQGWLTEAFF. CDR3 nucleotides: TGTGCCAGCAGTTTTCAGGGTTGGCTCACTGAAGCTTTCTTT. Combining the CDR3 with reference TRBV28 and TRBJ1-1 gives the whole variable domain DVKVTQSSRYLVKRTGEKVFLECVQDMDHENMFWYRQDPGLGLRLIYFSYDVKMKEKGDIPEGYSVSREKKERFSLILESASTNQTSMYLCASSFQGWLTEAFFGQGTRLTVV.

This chain connects TRBV10-3 to TRBJ2-5, with D maybe TRBD2 (6 bases). Germline CDR1 and CDR2: ENHRY and SYGVKD. CDR3 length equals 14 residues. V lost 0 bases to trimming and J lost 4 bases, with 9 bases between them. CDR3 protein: CAISESTSTETQYF. The CDR3 DNA sequence: TGTGCCATCAGTGAGTCTACTAGCACAGAGACCCAGTACTTC.

The chain links TRBV27 to TRBJ2-3; 7 bases agree with TRBD2. The J segment lost 5 bases and the V segment lost 3 bases, leaving 8 bases of the junction unmatched. CDR1 MNHEY and CDR2 SMNVEV come from the germline V gene (reference sequence). CDR3 length: 15 residues. The CDR3 loop reads CASSLVGGPQDTQYF. CDR3 bases: TGTGCCAGCAGTTTGGTGGGAGGGCCGCAAGATACGCAGTATTTT.

This clone was detected once. The chain uses TRBV6-1 and TRBJ2-7; the D gene is possibly TRBD2 (6 bases). In germline, CDR1 is MNHNS, CDR2 SASEGT. Trimming shortened V by 2 bases and J by 3 bases, and 17 bases separated the two germline ends. The CDR3 runs 16 residues. CDR3 loop: CASSERGQAGFYEQYF. The CDR3 DNA is TGTGCCAGCAGTGAAAGGGGTCAGGCGGGGTTCTACGAGCAGTACTTC.

V is TRBV13 and J is TRBJ2-7; the match to TRBD2 covers 15 bases. The CDR3 is 16 residues long. Germline loops: CDR1 PRHDT, CDR2 FYEKMQ (reference sequence). The V segment lost 4 bases and the J segment 6 bases; nucleotides outside the gene matches: 7. This CDR3 reads CASSWGLAGGLSEQYF. CDR3 in DNA: TGTGCCAGCAGCTGGGGACTAGCGGGAGGCCTTAGCGAGCAGTACTTC.

The CDR3 sequence is CASSPRRTGPNTGELFF. The DNA for the CDR3 is TGTGCCAGCAGCCCCCGGCGGACAGGACCAAACACCGGGGAGCTGTTTTTT. The chain uses TRBV9 and TRBJ2-2; 7 bases are shared with TRBD1. This CDR3 region has 17 residues. The V and J ends lost 4 bases and 2 bases, in that order; junction bases with no gene match: 11. Germline values: CDR1 SGDLS, CDR2 YYNGEE. Drawing the rest from reference TRBV9 and TRBJ2-2, the complete variable domain is DSGVTQTPKHLITATGQRVTLRCSPRSGDLSVYWYQQSLDQGLQFLIQYYNGEERAKGNILERFSAQQFPDLHSELNLSSLELGDSALYFCASSPRRTGPNTGELFFGEGSRLTVL.

This chain joins TRBV10-3 and TRBJ2-3, with 7 nucleotides matching TRBD2. The germline CDR1 and CDR2 sequences are ENHRY and SYGVKD. The CDR3 is 18 amino acids. V shed 3 bases and J 0 bases; nucleotides not matched to a gene: 12. CDR3 amino acids: CAISDPSLAPGSTDTQYF. The CDR3 coding sequence is TGTGCCATCAGTGACCCTTCACTAGCGCCCGGGAGCACAGATACGCAGTATTTT.

The gene calls are TRBV11-2 and TRBJ2-3; 9 bases map to TRBD2. CDR3 size: 17 residues. Germline CDR1 is SGHAT and CDR2 is FQNNGV. V trimming: 1 base; J trimming: 6 bases; junction bases outside the gene matches: 11. CDR3 region: CASSLGLAGPFTDTQYF. As DNA, the CDR3 is TGTGCCAGCAGCTTAGGGCTAGCGGGACCTTTTACGGATACGCAGTATTTT.

The J gene is TRBJ1-1, the V gene TRBV7-9; tentatively, D is TRBD1 (6 bases). The CDR3 consists of 16 residues. Per the germline V gene, CDR1 is SEHNR and CDR2 is FQNEAQ (reference sequence). V lost 6 bases and J lost 1, with 18 bases in between. The CDR3 spells CASSIFLGTKNTEAFF. CDR3 in DNA: TGTGCCAGCAGTATTTTTCTGGGGACAAAGAACACTGAAGCTTTCTTT.

This clone appeared a few times. This chain connects TRBV28 to TRBJ1-4; 9 bases fit TRBD1. The CDR3 totals 12 residues. Germline CDR1 and CDR2: MDHEN and SYDVKM. J was trimmed by 8 bases and V by 6 bases; bases with no gene match: 1. The CDR3 loop is CASRGQGEKLFF. In nucleotides, the CDR3 is TGTGCCAGCAGGGGACAGGGCGAAAAACTGTTTTTT.